This TCR beta chain emerged from a study of PD-1 blockade in classical Hodgkin lymphoma. Study-wide results and limits: Those starting nivolumab under 1 year post-ASCT were excluded.

Sequencing was performed with immunoSEQ multiplex PCR; in TCRdb, only in-frame clones are kept and a portion is missing. The repertoire has some 2,900 clones, over 70% of them found once; the top ten carry 24%. This clone was picked up a small number of times. Its antigen is undetermined. The CDR3 spans 15 residues. The germline gives CDR1 LGHNA, CDR2 YSLEER. Trimming took off 4 bases at V and 1 base at J, with 11 bases between the two ends. Documented time point: cycle 4 day 1 (C4D1), after less than 7 weeks of nivolumab. Brentuximab vedotin exposure varied, and every patient relapsed after autologous stem cell transplantation. Magnetic depletion of non-target cells from thawed PBMCs yielded purified CD8+ T cells. Patients reached a best response of complete response, partial response or progressive disease.

The specimen comprised CD8+ T cells from blood, sampled before the fourth cycle of nivolumab. The chain recombines TRBV4-3 with TRBJ1-5, with unresolved D. This TCR derives from a human donor with classical Hodgkin lymphoma. The CDR3 sequence is CASSPLSGSNQPQHF. CDR3 bases: TGCGCCAGCAGCCCGTTATCCGGAAGCAATCAGCCCCAGCATTTT.